This TCR beta chain was obtained from a study of cytomegalovirus exposure and HLA in healthy donors. Study information: Per a later analysis, the roughly 690 first-cohort and over 90 validation repertoires shared one platform.

Sequencing used immunoSEQ multiplex PCR; TCRdb keeps in-frame clones, though not all of them. The repertoire consists of 300,000 to 450,000 clones, with 86% occurring once and the leading ten covering under 0.9%. V shed 7 bases and J 4 bases; nucleotides not matched to a gene: 6. Germline CDR1 and CDR2: MGHDK and SYGVNS. CDR3 length equals 13 residues. Separate from the roughly 700-subject first cohort was the approximately 110-subject validation cohort, to which the donors belonged. The receptor was isolated from a woman between 18 and 29 years old in good health and CMV-seronegative. Sequencing was performed on PBMCs. The V call is TRBV25-1, the J call TRBJ2-5; 7 positions agree with TRBD1. Here the CDR3 reads CASNPTGAETQYF. DNA of the CDR3: TGTGCCAGCAATCCCACAGGGGCAGAGACCCAGTACTTC. The complete variable domain, with remaining parts taken from reference TRBV25-1 and TRBJ2-5, reads EADIYQTPRYLVIGTGKKITLECSQTMGHDKMYWYQQDPGMELHLIHYSYGVNSTEKGDLSSESTVSRIRTEHFPLTLESARPSHTSQYLCASNPTGAETQYFGPGTRLLVL.